This is a list of T cell receptor beta chains from one sample in a study of T cell repertoires in cytomegalovirus infection. TCRdb independently ran MiXCR on the reads; one entry per CDR3 protein. The sample shows around 69,000 distinct CDR3 sequences, roughly 20% of them seen only once. No antigens are known for them. The material sequenced was CD8+ T cells from cultured PBMCs, taken from culture after CMV antigen stimulation. The receptors stem from a human donor in good health (CMV status not recorded). Some clones in this sample may be carry-over from other donors' samples. Both conserved end residues are trimmed from each CDR3.

v_gene	j_gene	len	CDR3aa
TRBV6-5	TRBJ2-1	14	ASSSQSGSSYNEQF
TRBV2	TRBJ2-2	13	ASSEAVGVTGELF
TRBV12-3/TRBV12-4	TRBJ2-7	13	ASSLGTGRVYEQY
TRBV7-6	TRBJ2-5	11	ASSFGRGETQY
TRBV6-6	TRBJ1-2	12	ASSAMVGSYGYT
TRBV7-8	TRBJ1-6	15	ASSGPGRENYNSPLH
TRBV11-3	TRBJ1-5	12	ASILRRINQPQH
TRBV28	TRBJ1-6	14	ASRPTGGFDNSPLH
TRBV7-6	TRBJ2-1	16	ASSSVSTGALIYNEQF
TRBV7-2	TRBJ2-2	16	ASSPKLPYHPNGGKLF
TRBV15	TRBJ2-3	11	ATSRDRGGPQY
TRBV29-1	TRBJ2-3	9	SAPGTDTQY
TRBV4-1	TRBJ1-1	14	ASSQDGGTASTEAF
TRBV12-3/TRBV12-4	TRBJ1-3	12	ASSFLNSGNTIY
TRBV4-1	TRBJ1-1	11	ASSHTAVTEAF
TRBV12-3/TRBV12-4	TRBJ1-4	10	ASSLSREKLF
TRBV7-2	TRBJ2-3	12	ASSLAWSTDTQY
TRBV12-3/TRBV12-4	TRBJ2-3	11	ASSDGGADTQY
TRBV7-6	TRBJ2-5	13	ASSLAMGYQETQY
TRBV7-2	TRBJ2-5	13	ASRADRGRQETQY
TRBV7-9	TRBJ1-2	10	ASSFGREGYT
TRBV7-2	TRBJ2-2	12	ASSLSTRGGELF
TRBV9	TRBJ2-6	13	ASSVGTSGANVLT
TRBV11-2	TRBJ2-3	14	ASSGLAGADTDTQY
TRBV27	TRBJ2-5	9	ASSFAETQY
TRBV7-2	TRBJ1-1	13	ASSLNGVFNTEAF
TRBV7-2	TRBJ1-5	14	ASSYRTGSSNQPQH
TRBV7-2	TRBJ2-2	13	ASSLLGSNTGELF
TRBV19	TRBJ2-7	12	ASSAGTGGYEQY
TRBV11-1	TRBJ2-7	12	ASSPTGVNYEQY
TRBV12-3/TRBV12-4	TRBJ2-7	10	ASSPGVYEQY
TRBV6-2/TRBV6-3	TRBJ1-6	11	ASHRLLNSPLH
TRBV19	TRBJ2-1	12	ASSIENRYNEQF